The TCR beta chain described here comes from a study of cytomegalovirus exposure and HLA in healthy donors. Study results and caveats: Segments of the TCR beta V type were, in most cases, productive about 87% or about 30% of the time in an earlier analysis. Among the most significant clusters, several appeared linked to common viral pathogens in a later analysis.

PCR amplification relied on 60 Vbeta primers (plus 13 Jbeta primers). Some clones are missing from TCRdb's copy, which holds only in-frame ones; the method was immunoSEQ multiplex PCR. The sample lists 70,000 to 90,000 clones, less than 85% occurring once. Unmatched junction bases numbered 7, after V lost 1 base and J lost 4 bases. The CDR3 covers 17 residues. Germline CDR1 is MGHRA and CDR2 is YSYEKL. For this clone: Its target is not known.

The sequence came from a man aged 60-69 years in good health and CMV-seronegative. The J gene is TRBJ2-7, the V gene TRBV4-1; 13 nucleotides line up with TRBD2. Input material: PBMCs. CDR3 sequence (DNA): TGCGCCAGCAGCCAAGGTCTATGGACTAGCGGGGGTTACGAGCAGTACTTC. It encodes CASSQGLWTSGGYEQYF.